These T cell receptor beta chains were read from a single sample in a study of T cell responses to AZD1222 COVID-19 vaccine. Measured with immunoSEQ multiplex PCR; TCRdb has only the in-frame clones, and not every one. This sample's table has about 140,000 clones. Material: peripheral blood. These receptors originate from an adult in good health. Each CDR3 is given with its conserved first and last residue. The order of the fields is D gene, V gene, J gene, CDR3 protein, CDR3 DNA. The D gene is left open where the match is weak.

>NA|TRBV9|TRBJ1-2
CASSVEAGGYTF
TGTGCCAGCAGCGTAGAGGCGGGAGGCTACACCTTC
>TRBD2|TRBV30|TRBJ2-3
CAWSLAGGSTDTQYF
TGTGCCTGGAGTTTAGCGGGGGGGTCCACAGATACGCAGTATTTT
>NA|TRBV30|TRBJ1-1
CAWIGAMNTEAFF
TGTGCCTGGATAGGGGCGATGAACACTGAAGCTTTCTTT
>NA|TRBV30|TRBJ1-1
CAWTREGHYEAFF
TGTGCCTGGACCCGAGAAGGTCATTACGAAGCTTTCTTT
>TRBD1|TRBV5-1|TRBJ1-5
CASRTGEMGQPQHF
TGCGCCAGCCGTACAGGGGAAATGGGTCAGCCCCAGCATTTT
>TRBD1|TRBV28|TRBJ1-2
CASSLSRTGGRGYTF
TGTGCCAGCAGTTTATCTAGGACAGGGGGTCGGGGCTACACCTTC
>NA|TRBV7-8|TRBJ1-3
CARQPLVLGNTIYF
TGTGCCAGGCAGCCGCTGGTGCTAGGAAACACCATATATTTT
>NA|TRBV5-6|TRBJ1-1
CASSMRFTEAFF
TGTGCCAGCAGCATGAGGTTTACTGAAGCTTTCTTT
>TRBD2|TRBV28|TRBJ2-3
CASSLGGGTSGVTSTDTQYF
TGTGCCAGCAGTTTAGGTGGTGGGACTAGCGGTGTTACTAGCACAGATACGCAGTATTTT
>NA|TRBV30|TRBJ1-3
CAWAPPAGPGNTIYF
TGTGCCTGGGCCCCCCCAGCCGGCCCTGGAAACACCATATATTTT
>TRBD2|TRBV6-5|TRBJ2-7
CASNGRLAGTYEQYF
TGTGCCAGCAACGGGAGACTAGCGGGGACGTACGAGCAGTACTTC
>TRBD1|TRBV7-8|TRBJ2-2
CASSPDRGNTGELFF
TGTGCCAGCAGCCCCGACAGGGGGAACACCGGGGAGCTGTTTTTT
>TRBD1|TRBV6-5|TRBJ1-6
CASTPDRAGSPLHF
TGTGCCAGCACCCCGGACAGGGCCGGGTCACCCCTCCACTTT
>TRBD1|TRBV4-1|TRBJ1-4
CASSQGDRGSEKLFF
TGCGCCAGCAGCCAGGGCGACAGGGGATCGGAAAAACTGTTTTTT
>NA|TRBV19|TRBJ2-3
CASSIGARSGDTQYF
TGTGCCAGTAGTATAGGGGCAAGGTCGGGAGATACGCAGTATTTT
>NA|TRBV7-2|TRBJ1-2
CASSLELRDPYGYTF
TGTGCCAGCAGCTTAGAACTACGGGACCCTTATGGCTACACCTTC
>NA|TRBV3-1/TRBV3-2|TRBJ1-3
CASSQDAGSGNTIYF
TGTGCCAGCAGCCAAGATGCAGGGTCAGGAAACACCATATATTTT
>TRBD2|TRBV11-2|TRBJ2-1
CASSFTSGPYNEQFF
TGTGCCAGCAGTTTCACTAGCGGCCCCTACAATGAGCAGTTCTTC
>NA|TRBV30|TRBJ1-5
CAWAGDSNQPQHF
TGTGCCTGGGCGGGGGATAGCAATCAGCCCCAGCATTTT
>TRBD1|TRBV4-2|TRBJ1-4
CASSPDREAEKLFF
TGTGCCAGCAGCCCGGACAGGGAAGCTGAAAAACTGTTTTTT
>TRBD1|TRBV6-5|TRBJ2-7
CASRQTGLGHEQYF
TGTGCCAGCAGACAGACAGGGCTTGGGCACGAGCAGTACTTC
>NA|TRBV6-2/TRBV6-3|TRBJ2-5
CASSYYSLQETQYF
TGTGCCAGCAGTTACTACAGTCTCCAAGAGACCCAGTACTTC
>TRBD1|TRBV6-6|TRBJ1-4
CASRGQGETTNEKLFF
TGTGCCAGCAGGGGACAGGGGGAAACGACTAATGAAAAACTGTTTTTT
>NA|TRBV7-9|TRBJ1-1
CASSGQNTEAFF
TGTGCCAGCAGCGGGCAGAACACTGAAGCTTTCTTT
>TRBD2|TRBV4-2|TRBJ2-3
CASRRTSGGPTDTQYF
TGTGCCAGCAGGCGGACTAGCGGGGGCCCCACAGATACGCAGTATTTT
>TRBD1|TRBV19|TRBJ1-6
CASSSGQGISPLHF
TGTGCCAGTAGTTCAGGACAGGGGATTTCACCCCTCCACTTT
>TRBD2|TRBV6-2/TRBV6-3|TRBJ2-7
CASSYPPAGLYEQYF
TGTGCCAGCAGTTACCCGCCAGCGGGGCTCTACGAGCAGTACTTC
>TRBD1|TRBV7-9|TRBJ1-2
CASSPGDSVNYGYTF
TGTGCCAGCAGCCCGGGGGACAGCGTCAACTATGGCTACACCTTC
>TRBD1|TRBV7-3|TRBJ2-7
CASSLGTGVGVYEQYF
TGTGCCAGCAGCTTAGGGACAGGGGTTGGGGTCTACGAGCAGTACTTC
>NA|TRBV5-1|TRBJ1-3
CASSPPGIDGNTIYF
TGCGCCAGCAGCCCCCCCGGGATCGATGGAAACACCATATATTTT
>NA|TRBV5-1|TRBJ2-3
CASSLEAHTDTQYF
TGCGCCAGCAGCTTGGAGGCCCACACAGATACGCAGTATTTT
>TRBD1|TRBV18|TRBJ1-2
CASSPPTGFGYTF
TGTGCCAGCTCACCACCGACAGGGTTTGGCTACACCTTC
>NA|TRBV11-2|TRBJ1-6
CASSLGGSPLHF
TGTGCCAGCAGCTTAGGGGGATCACCCCTCCACTTT
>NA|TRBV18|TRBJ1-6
CASSPGQNSPLHF
TGTGCCAGCTCACCAGGGCAGAATTCACCCCTCCACTTT
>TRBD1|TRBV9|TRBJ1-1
CASSARTGTMNTEAFF
TGTGCCAGCAGCGCCAGGACAGGGACTATGAACACTGAAGCTTTCTTT
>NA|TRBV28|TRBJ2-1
CASSLWAARGHEQFF
TGTGCCAGCAGTTTATGGGCAGCCCGTGGCCATGAGCAGTTCTTC
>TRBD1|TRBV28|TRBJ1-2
CAKGQGNIYGYTF
TGTGCCAAAGGACAGGGGAATATCTATGGCTACACCTTC
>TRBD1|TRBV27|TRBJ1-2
CASSPQGFSNYGYTF
TGTGCCAGCAGTCCACAGGGGTTCTCTAACTATGGCTACACCTTC
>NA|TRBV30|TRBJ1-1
CAWGTLVTEAFF
TGTGCCTGGGGAACCCTAGTGACTGAAGCTTTCTTT
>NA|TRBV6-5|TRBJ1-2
CASSDSGVVSYTF
TGTGCCAGCAGCGATTCTGGGGTAGTGAGCTACACCTTC
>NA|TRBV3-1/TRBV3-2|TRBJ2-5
CASSPRVVQETQYF
TGTGCCAGCAGCCCACGGGTTGTCCAAGAGACCCAGTACTTC
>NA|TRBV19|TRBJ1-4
CASSASEGNEKLFF
TGTGCCAGTAGTGCCTCGGAGGGGAATGAAAAACTGTTTTTT